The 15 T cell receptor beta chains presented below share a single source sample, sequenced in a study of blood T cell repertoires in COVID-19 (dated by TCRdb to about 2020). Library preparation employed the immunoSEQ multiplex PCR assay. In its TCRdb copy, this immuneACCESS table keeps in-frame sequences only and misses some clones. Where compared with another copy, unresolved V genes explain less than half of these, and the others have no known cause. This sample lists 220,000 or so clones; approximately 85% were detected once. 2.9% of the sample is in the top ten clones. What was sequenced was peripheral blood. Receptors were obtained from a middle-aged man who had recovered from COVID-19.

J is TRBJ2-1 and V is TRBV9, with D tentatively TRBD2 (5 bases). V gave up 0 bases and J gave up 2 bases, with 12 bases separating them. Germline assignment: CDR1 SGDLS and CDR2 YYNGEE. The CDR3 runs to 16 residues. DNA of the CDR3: TGTGCCAGCAGCGTAGCAGCGGCCCCAGCCTACAATGAGCAGTTCTTC. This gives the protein CASSVAAAPAYNEQFF.

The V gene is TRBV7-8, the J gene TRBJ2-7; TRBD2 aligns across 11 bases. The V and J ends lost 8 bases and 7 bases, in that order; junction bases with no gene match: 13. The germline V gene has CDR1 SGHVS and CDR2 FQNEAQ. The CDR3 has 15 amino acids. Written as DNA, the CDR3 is TGTGCCAGCGGGCCTAAGGGACTAGCGGTAGGTGAGCAGTACTTC. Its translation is CASGPKGLAVGEQYF.

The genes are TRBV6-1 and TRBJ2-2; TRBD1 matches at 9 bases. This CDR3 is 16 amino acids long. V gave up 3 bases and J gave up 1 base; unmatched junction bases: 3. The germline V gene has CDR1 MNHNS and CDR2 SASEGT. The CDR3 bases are TGTGCCAGCAGTGAGGACAGGGGACAGAACACCGGGGAGCTGTTTTTT. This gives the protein CASSEDRGQNTGELFF.

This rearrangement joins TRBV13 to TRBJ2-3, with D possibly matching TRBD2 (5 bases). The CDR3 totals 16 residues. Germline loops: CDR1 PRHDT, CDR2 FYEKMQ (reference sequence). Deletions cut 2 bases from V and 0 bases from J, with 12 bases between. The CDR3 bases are TGTGCCAGCAGCTTACTGGTTGGACTGAGCACAGATACGCAGTATTTT. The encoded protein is CASSLLVGLSTDTQYF.

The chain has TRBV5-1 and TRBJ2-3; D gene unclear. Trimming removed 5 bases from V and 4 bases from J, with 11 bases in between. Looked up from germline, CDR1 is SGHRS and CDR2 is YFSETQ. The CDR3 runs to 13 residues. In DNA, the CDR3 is TGCGCCAGCAGTTATAATATTGCAGATACGCAGTATTTT. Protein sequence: CASSYNIADTQYF. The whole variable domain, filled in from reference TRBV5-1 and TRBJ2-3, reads KAGVTQTPRYLIKTRGQQVTLSCSPISGHRSVSWYQQTPGQGLQFLFEYFSETQRNKGNFPGRFSGRQFSNSRSEMNVSTLELGDSALYLCASSYNIADTQYFGPGTRLTVL.

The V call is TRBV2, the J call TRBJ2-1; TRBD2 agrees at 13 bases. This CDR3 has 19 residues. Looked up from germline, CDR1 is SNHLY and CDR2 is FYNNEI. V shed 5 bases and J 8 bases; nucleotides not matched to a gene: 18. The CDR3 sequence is CASSSQKLLTSGRPHEQFF. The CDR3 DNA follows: TGTGCCAGCAGTTCACAGAAGCTATTGACTAGCGGGAGGCCCCATGAGCAGTTCTTC.

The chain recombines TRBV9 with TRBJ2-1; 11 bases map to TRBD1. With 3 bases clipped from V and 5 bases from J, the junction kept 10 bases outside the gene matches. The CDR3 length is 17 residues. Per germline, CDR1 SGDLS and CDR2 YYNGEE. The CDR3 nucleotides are TGTGCCAGCAGCGAAATGTTCCGGGACAGGGGGAACAATGAGCAGTTCTTC. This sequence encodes CASSEMFRDRGNNEQFF.

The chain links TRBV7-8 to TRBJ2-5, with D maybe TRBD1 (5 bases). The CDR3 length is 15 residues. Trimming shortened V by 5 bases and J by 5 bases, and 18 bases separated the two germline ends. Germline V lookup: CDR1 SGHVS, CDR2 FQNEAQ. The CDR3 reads CASSHSQAPLETQYF. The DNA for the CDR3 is TGTGCCAGCAGCCATTCACAGGCGCCTCTGGAGACCCAGTACTTC.

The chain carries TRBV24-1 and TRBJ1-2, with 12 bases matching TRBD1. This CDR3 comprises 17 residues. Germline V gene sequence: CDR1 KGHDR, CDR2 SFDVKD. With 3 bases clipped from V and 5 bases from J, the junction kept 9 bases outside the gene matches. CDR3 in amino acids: CATSDNPGQGAVYGYTF. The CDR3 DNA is TGTGCCACCAGTGATAACCCGGGACAGGGGGCAGTTTATGGCTACACCTTC.

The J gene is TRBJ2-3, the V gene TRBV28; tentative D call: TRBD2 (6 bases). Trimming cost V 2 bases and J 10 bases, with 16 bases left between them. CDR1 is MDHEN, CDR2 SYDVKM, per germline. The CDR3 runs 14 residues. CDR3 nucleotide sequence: TGTGCCAGCAGTTTAGCGGGAAGTGTGAACCCGCAGTATTTT. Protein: CASSLAGSVNPQYF. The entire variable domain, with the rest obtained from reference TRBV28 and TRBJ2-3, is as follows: DVKVTQSSRYLVKRTGEKVFLECVQDMDHENMFWYRQDPGLGLRLIYFSYDVKMKEKGDIPEGYSVSREKKERFSLILESASTNQTSMYLCASSLAGSVNPQYFGPGTRLTVL.

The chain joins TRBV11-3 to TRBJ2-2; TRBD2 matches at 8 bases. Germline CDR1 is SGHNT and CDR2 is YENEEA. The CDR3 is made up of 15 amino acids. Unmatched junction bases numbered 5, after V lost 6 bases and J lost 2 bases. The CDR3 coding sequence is TGTGCCAGCAGATATAGCGGGGCAAACACCGGGGAGCTGTTTTTT. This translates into CASRYSGANTGELFF.

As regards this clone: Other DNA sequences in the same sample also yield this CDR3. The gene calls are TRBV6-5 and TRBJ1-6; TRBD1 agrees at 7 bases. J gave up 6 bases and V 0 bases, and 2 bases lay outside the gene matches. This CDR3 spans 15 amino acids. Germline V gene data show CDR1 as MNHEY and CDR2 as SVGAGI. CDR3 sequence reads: CASSYSTGANSPLHF. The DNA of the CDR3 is TGTGCCAGCAGTTACTCTACAGGGGCTAATTCACCCCTCCACTTT.

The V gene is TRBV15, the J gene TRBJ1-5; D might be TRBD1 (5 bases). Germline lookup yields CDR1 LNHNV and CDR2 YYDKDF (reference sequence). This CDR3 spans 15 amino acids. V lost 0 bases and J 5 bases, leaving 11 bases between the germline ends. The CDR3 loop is CATSRDRVGDQPQHF. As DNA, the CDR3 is TGTGCCACCAGCAGAGACAGGGTGGGCGATCAGCCCCAGCATTTT.

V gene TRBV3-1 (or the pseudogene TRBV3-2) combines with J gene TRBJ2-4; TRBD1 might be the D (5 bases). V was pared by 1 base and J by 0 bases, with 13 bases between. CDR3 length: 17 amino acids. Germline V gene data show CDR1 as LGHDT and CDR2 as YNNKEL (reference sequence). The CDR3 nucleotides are TGTGCCAGCAGCCAAGTTTGGGGCGGCATAGCCAAAAACATTCAGTACTTC. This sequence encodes CASSQVWGGIAKNIQYF.

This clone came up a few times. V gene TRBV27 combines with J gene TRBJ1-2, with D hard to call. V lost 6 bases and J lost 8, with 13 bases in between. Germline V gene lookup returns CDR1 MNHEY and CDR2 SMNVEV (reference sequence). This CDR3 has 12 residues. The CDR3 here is CASRDPGQGYTF. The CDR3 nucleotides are TGTGCCAGCAGAGACCCGGGTCAGGGCTACACCTTC.